This T cell receptor beta chain was sequenced for a study of T cell responses to AZD1222 COVID-19 vaccine. The study's findings and limits: Sampling that yielded the repertoires occurred only after the peak T cell response.

Clones were sequenced by immunoSEQ multiplex PCR, and TCRdb holds only the in-frame ones, with some missing. The repertoire includes 70,000 to 90,000 clones, roughly 90% of them detected once, and over 2% sits in the top ten. A word on this clone: Its antigen is undetermined.

The V gene lost 6 bases and the J gene lost 7 bases, with 9 bases spanning the gap. The CDR3 spans 12 residues. CDR1 and CDR2 from the germline V gene are KGHSH and LQKENI. The specimen comprised peripheral blood, sampled on day 0 of AZD1222 vaccination. The origin of this receptor is an adult in good health. This rearrangement joins TRBV18 to TRBJ2-2; D gene unclear. The CDR3 DNA reads as TGTGCCAGCTCCCCGGAAGTCGGGGAGCTGTTTTTT. The encoded protein is CASSPEVGELFF. Looking up the rest from reference TRBV18 and TRBJ2-2 gives the full variable domain: NAGVMQNPRHLVRRRGQEARLRCSPMKGHSHVYWYRQLPEEGLKFMVYLQKENIIDESGMPKERFSAEFPKEGPSILRIQQVVRGDSAAYFCASSPEVGELFFGEGSRLTVL.